Sequencing of this T cell receptor beta chain was carried out in a study of shared clonotypes between healthy human individuals. Data came from immunoSEQ multiplex PCR; TCRdb stores just in-frame clones and leaves some out. The sample includes approximately 1.1 million clones, around 82% of them seen just once. Recent acute infections and vaccinations were absent in the healthy HIV-negative adult donors. Sample: memory CD4+ T cells from PBMCs. Subset specified: CD45RA-negative fraction. The clonotype was recovered from a man younger than 35 in good health. Some clones in this sample may be carry-over from other donors' samples.

The chain's CDR3 is CASSQSSEGQYF. The DNA for the CDR3 is TGTGCCAGCAGCCAATCGTCGGAGGGCCAGTACTTC. This chain joins TRBV16 and TRBJ2-5; possible D gene TRBD2, 6 bases. The germline V gene encodes CDR1 KGHSY and CDR2 FQNENV. V lost 0 bases, J lost 10 bases, and 9 bases lay in between. The CDR3 spans 12 residues.